This paragraph reports one T cell receptor (beta chain). Its target is not known. TCRdb's copy holds only in-frame clones and misses some; the assay was immunoSEQ multiplex PCR. The sample has roughly 140,000 clones; 75% to 90% are singletons. The CDR3 runs to 14 residues. The germline V gene has CDR1 LGHDT and CDR2 YNNKEL (reference sequence). V shed 6 bases and J 7 bases; nucleotides not matched to a gene: 9. This sample was taken from a study of Ad26.COV2.S vaccination and SARS-CoV-2 variants. Overall study results and limits: Possible underestimation of total T cell responses by the TCR breadth and depth analyses was noted. The study found higher spike-specific TCR breadth in vaccine than placebo recipients. Measurement of non-spike TCR breadth gave similar results in vaccine and placebo recipients.

The J gene is TRBJ1-2, the V gene TRBV3-1 (or the pseudogene TRBV3-2), with 9 positions matching TRBD1. Sequencing used peripheral blood, obtained after recovery from COVID-19. This receptor was taken from a human donor who had recovered from COVID-19. The CDR3 region is CASSPGQGVLGYTF. The CDR3 bases are TGTGCCAGCAGTCCGGGACAGGGTGTCCTTGGCTACACCTTC.